This TCR beta chain came from a study of T cell changes during pregnancy in multiple sclerosis. Sequenced by immunoSEQ multiplex PCR; TCRdb stores in-frame clones only, minus some. The sample lists just over 90,000 clones; 90% to 95% were seen once. The CDR3 length is 13 residues. CDR1 and CDR2 from the germline V gene are MNHEY and SMNVEV (reference sequence). V lost 5 bases and J lost 4, with 11 bases in between. V usage is TRBV27 and J usage is TRBJ1-2; possibly TRBD1 for D (6 bases). This clonotype was obtained from a female donor in good health, enrolled as a control in a pregnancy study. Sequencing used peripheral blood, obtained after pregnancy. The chain's CDR3 is CASSPGQIYGYTF. The CDR3 DNA reads as TGTGCCAGCAGTCCTGGACAGATCTATGGCTACACCTTC.